This record concerns one TCR beta chain sequence. Only a few counts were recorded for this clonotype. Its antigen has not been determined. Per-nucleotide qualities are absent, and no much larger clonotype sits a single base away. The source of the sample is a study of blood T cells in healthy people across ages (dated by TCRdb to the mid-2010s). For the study in its entirety: Template switching captured roughly one uniquely barcoded TCR beta cDNA molecule per two T cells in model experiments. The study analyzed two additional independent replicas of 1 million unique cDNA reads from the same blood draw for two donors, one aged 18 to 30 and one aged 80 or older. To avoid experimental bias, donors of different ages were randomly spread across the sequencing lanes. Four age groups were formed from the donors: young (average roughly 15 years), middle-aged (around 39), aged (roughly 59) and long-lived (more than 75). Age-related changes in TCR beta repertoire diversity were measured in the study by deep sequencing normalized with unique cDNA molecular identifiers. General findings and caveats noted by the study authors: Observed TCR beta diversity correlated strongly with the percentage of naive T cells measured by flow cytometry. The CMV infection status of donors was not known, potentially confounding age-related changes in expanded clonotypes. Estimates of total diversity based on one million sequenced T cells were considered lower bounds and underestimates. Observed TCR beta diversity per million T cells fell roughly linearly with age, and a significant reduction was already apparent by age around 40. Compared with the aged group, the long-lived group had more naive CD4+ T cells, fewer expanded clones and increased TCR diversity, suggesting age selection. Since profiling was done on bulk unsorted PBMCs, naive and antigen-experienced compartments could not be conclusively compared.

V loses 3 bases of germline sequence and J loses 3 bases, and the interval between the two ends is 12 bases. According to the germline V gene (reference sequence), CDR1 reads DFQATT and CDR2 reads SNEGSKA. Including cysteine and phenylalanine, the CDR3 has 13 amino acids. CDR3 DNA only is kept here, 39 bases in frame from base 1. The 39 donors, aged about 6 to 95 years, were systemically healthy Caucasian individuals from Russia. Each donor gave 8 to 10 milliliters of peripheral blood, drawn into EDTA-treated Vacutainer tubes. PBMCs were isolated by Ficoll-Paque density-gradient centrifugation, with at least 7 million obtained per sample. Total RNA, at least 6 micrograms per sample, was extracted from PBMCs with Trizol reagent. Naive CD45RAhigh/CD27high T cell percentages were measured by flow cytometry on a PBMC aliquot from every donor. Library method: 5' RACE. The second PCR ran for roughly 6 to 11 cycles and used a J-beta primer mix along with a sample-barcoded 5' primer. A unique molecular identifier was introduced onto each TCR beta cDNA molecule by a template-switch 5' adaptor carrying 12 random nucleotides. At least 2.5 million CDR3-containing paired-end reads were obtained from each sample. First-strand cDNA synthesis was performed from all RNA using the Mint cDNA synthesis kit, with priming by a TRBC-specific oligonucleotide. Following uracil-DNA glycosylase treatment, a first 18-cycle PCR with universal primers M1SS and BC2_uni_R was performed on all cDNA. Concerning the study's data processing: For normalization, 1 million high-quality reads, each with a distinct molecular identifier, were randomly selected from each sample. Reads with shared molecular identifiers were discarded instead of being binned into consensus sequences. CDR3 identification, clonotype clustering and error correction used MiTCR with a Q25 quality threshold and the strictest error-elimination algorithm. A nonparametric unseen species model with Euler transformation was used to estimate lower-bound total TCR beta diversity. TCRdb passed the public sequencing reads through fastp at Q25 and MiXCR, retaining productive beta sequences. Under each unique CDR3 protein, matching rows form one entry showing the most common genes and DNA. The V and J calls follow TCRdb's processing rather than the paper's. The sample contains roughly 1.9 million distinct CDR3 sequences, about two fifths of them found a single time. Under 30% of the sample rests with the top ten.

Sequencing was performed on blood. The rearranged chain carries TRBV20-1 and TRBJ2-7; TRBD2 is perhaps the D gene, given 5 matching bases. The source is a human donor in good health. The DNA reads TGCAGTGCTAGTAGTGGACTCCTCTACGAGCAGTACTTC. Its product reads: CSASSGLLYEQYF.